Listed below are T cell receptor beta chains from one sample, sequenced in a study of T cells in Graves' hyperthyroidism and ophthalmopathy. TCRdb ran MiXCR on the multiplex PCR reads and lists one entry per CDR3 protein. The sample contains about 96,000 distinct CDR3 sequences, over 50% of which appear only once. Sequencing input: blood. The receptors derive from a woman between 40 and 55 years old with Graves' hyperthyroidism. Both conserved end residues are trimmed from each CDR3. Size is omitted from some rows. Given values are once, few, many or a class for expanded clones.

j_call: TRBJ1-1; v_call: TRBV20-1; clone_size: many; cdr3_aa: SARHRPGQGITEAF
j_call: TRBJ1-4; v_call: TRBV15; clone_size: .; cdr3_aa: ATSSSYRGANEKLF
j_call: TRBJ2-5; v_call: TRBV10-3; clone_size: few; cdr3_aa: AISPSGSEETQY
j_call: TRBJ1-6; v_call: TRBV10-3; clone_size: .; cdr3_aa: AWGDRANSPLH
j_call: TRBJ2-5; v_call: TRBV13; clone_size: .; cdr3_aa: ASSSGTGLETQY
j_call: TRBJ1-5; v_call: TRBV20-1; clone_size: .; cdr3_aa: SASSSDSNQPQH
j_call: TRBJ1-2; v_call: TRBV12-3/TRBV12-4; clone_size: many; cdr3_aa: ASSLVRSLGNYGYT
j_call: TRBJ1-1; v_call: TRBV12-3/TRBV12-4; clone_size: few; cdr3_aa: ASSFVDRGLPGAF
j_call: TRBJ2-7; v_call: TRBV5-4; clone_size: once; cdr3_aa: ASSFRTGGEQY
j_call: TRBJ2-7; v_call: TRBV28; clone_size: .; cdr3_aa: ASSGGGTYEQY
j_call: TRBJ1-1; v_call: TRBV20-1; clone_size: many; cdr3_aa: SADRRTEAF
j_call: TRBJ1-2; v_call: TRBV15; clone_size: .; cdr3_aa: ATSSPGYGYT
j_call: TRBJ1-2; v_call: TRBV7-2; clone_size: many; cdr3_aa: ASSLARAGYT
j_call: TRBJ1-5; v_call: TRBV6-4; clone_size: many; cdr3_aa: AMTPRGRDQPQH
j_call: TRBJ1-1; v_call: TRBV2; clone_size: .; cdr3_aa: ATNDMANAEAF
j_call: TRBJ2-3; v_call: TRBV10-3; clone_size: .; cdr3_aa: AISADTDTQY
j_call: TRBJ2-5; v_call: TRBV20-1; clone_size: many; cdr3_aa: SARGGLAGGIQETQY
j_call: TRBJ2-5; v_call: TRBV15; clone_size: .; cdr3_aa: ATSRRTGAQETQY
j_call: TRBJ1-2; v_call: TRBV7-2; clone_size: .; cdr3_aa: ASSRDAGLYGYT